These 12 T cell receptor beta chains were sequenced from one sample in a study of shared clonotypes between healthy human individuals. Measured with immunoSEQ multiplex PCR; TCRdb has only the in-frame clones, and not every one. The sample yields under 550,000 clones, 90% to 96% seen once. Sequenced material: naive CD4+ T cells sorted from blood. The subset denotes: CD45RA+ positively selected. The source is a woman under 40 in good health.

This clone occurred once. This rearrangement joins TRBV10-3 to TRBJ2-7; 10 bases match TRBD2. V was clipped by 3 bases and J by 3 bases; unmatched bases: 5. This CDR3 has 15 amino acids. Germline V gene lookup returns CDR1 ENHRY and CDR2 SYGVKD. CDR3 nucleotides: TGTGCCATCAGTGATCAGCGGGAGGGGAACTACGAGCAGTACTTC. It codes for CAISDQREGNYEQYF.

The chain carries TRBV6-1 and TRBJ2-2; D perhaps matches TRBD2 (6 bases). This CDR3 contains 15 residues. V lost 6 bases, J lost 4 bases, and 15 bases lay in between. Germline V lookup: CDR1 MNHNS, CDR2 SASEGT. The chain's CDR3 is CASRVGSGSTGELFF. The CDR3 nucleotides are TGTGCCAGCAGGGTCGGGAGTGGGAGCACCGGGGAGCTGTTTTTT.

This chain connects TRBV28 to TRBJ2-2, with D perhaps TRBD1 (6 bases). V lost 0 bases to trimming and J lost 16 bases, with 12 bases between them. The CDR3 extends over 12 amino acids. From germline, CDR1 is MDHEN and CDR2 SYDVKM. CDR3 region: CASSLWDRLQFF. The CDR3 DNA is TGTGCCAGCAGTTTATGGGACAGACTCCAGTTTTTT.

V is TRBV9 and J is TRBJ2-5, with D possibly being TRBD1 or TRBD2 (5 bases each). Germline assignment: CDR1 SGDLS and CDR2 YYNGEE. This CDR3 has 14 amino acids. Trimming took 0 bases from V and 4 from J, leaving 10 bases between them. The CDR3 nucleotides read TGTGCCAGCAGCGTAGCCCCGGGGACAGAGACCCAGTACTTC. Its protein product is CASSVAPGTETQYF.

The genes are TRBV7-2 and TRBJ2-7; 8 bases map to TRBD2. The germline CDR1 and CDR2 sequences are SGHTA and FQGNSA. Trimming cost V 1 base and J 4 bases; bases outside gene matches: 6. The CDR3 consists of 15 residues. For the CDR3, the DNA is TGTGCCAGCAGCTTAGGCGGGACTAGACCTTACGAGCAGTACTTC. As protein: CASSLGGTRPYEQYF.

The CDR3 loop reads CASSFSGGSGDEQFF. The CDR3 DNA reads as TGTGCCAGCAGCTTTAGCGGTGGATCGGGGGATGAGCAGTTCTTC. The J gene is TRBJ2-1, the V gene TRBV5-6, with D possibly being TRBD2 (6 bases). The V and J ends lost 2 bases and 8 bases respectively, with 17 bases between them. Germline lookup yields CDR1 SGHDT and CDR2 YYEEEE. The CDR3 is 15 amino acids. The whole variable domain, remainder taken from reference TRBV5-6 and TRBJ2-1, is DAGVTQSPTHLIKTRGQQVTLRCSPKSGHDTVSWYQQALGQGPQFIFQYYEEEERQRGNFPDRFSGHQFPNYSSELNVNALLLGDSALYLCASSFSGGSGDEQFFGPGTRLTVL.

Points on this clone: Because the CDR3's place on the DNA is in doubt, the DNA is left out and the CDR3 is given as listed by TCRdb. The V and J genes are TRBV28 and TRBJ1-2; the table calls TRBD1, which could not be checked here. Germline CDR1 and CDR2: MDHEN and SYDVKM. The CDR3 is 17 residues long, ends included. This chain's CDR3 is CASSSSDRWATNYGYTF.

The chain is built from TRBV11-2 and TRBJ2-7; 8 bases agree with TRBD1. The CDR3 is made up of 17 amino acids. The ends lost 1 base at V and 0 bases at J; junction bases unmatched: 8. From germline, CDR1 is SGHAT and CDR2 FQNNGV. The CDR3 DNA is TGTGCCAGCAGCTTAGTTTTGACAGGGGACATCTCCTACGAGCAGTACTTC. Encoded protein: CASSLVLTGDISYEQYF.

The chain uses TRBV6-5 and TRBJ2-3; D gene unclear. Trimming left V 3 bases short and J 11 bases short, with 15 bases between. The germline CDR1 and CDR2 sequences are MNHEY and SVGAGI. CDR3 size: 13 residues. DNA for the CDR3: TGTGCCAGCAGTTATCGGCCAAGGACCCAGCAGTATTTT. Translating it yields CASSYRPRTQQYF.

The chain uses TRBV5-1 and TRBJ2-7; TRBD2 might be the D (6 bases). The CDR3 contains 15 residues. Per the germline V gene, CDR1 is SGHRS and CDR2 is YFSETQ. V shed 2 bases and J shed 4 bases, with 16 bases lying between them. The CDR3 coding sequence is TGCGCCAGCAGCTTTTCTGCGGGATTGGTTTACGAGCAGTACTTC. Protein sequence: CASSFSAGLVYEQYF.

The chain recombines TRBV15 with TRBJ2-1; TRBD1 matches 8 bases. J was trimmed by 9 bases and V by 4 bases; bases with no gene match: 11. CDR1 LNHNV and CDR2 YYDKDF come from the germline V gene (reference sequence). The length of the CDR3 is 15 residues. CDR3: CATSKDRGRDVEQFF. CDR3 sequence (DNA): TGTGCCACCAGCAAAGACAGGGGTAGAGACGTTGAGCAGTTCTTC.

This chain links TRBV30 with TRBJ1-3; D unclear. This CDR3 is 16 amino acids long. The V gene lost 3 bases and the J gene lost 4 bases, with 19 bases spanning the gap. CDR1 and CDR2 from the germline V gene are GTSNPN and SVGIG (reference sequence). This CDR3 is CAWSAYGGNDGNTIYF. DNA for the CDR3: TGTGCCTGGAGCGCCTATGGAGGGAACGACGGAAACACCATATATTTT.